Shown below are 15 T cell receptor beta chains from a single sample sequenced in a study of T cell repertoires in cytomegalovirus infection. Using its own MiXCR run on the reads, TCRdb lists one record per CDR3 protein. The sample has 300,000 to 400,000 distinct CDR3 sequences, around 29% seen once. These receptors' antigens are unknown. Source: cultured PBMCs, taken from culture after CMV antigen stimulation. Every receptor here comes from a human donor in good health (CMV status not recorded). Some clones in this sample may be carry-over from other donors' samples.

The chain carries TRBV7-2 and TRBJ1-1; tentatively, D is TRBD1 (5 bases). V was shortened by 5 bases and J by 1 base, with 14 bases between the two germline ends. Germline V CDR1 and CDR2: SGHTA, FQGNSA. CDR3 length: 15 residues. The CDR3 reads CASSETGPQNTEAFF. The CDR3 DNA follows: TGTGCCAGCAGCGAGACGGGACCGCAGAACACTGAAGCTTTCTTT.

The chain joins TRBV27 to TRBJ1-2, with 8 nucleotides matching TRBD1. This CDR3 has 15 residues. With V trimmed by 5 bases and J by 5 bases, 10 bases remained unmatched. CDR1 MNHEY and CDR2 SMNVEV come from the germline V gene (reference sequence). The CDR3 loop is CASSPGTGERYGYTF. DNA of the CDR3: TGTGCCAGCAGTCCTGGGACAGGCGAACGATATGGCTACACCTTC.

The J gene is TRBJ2-7, the V gene TRBV5-1; TRBD1 agrees at 9 bases. Germline V gives CDR1 SGHRS, CDR2 YFSETQ. V was clipped by 2 bases and J by 7 bases; unmatched bases: 7. The CDR3 totals 14 residues. The DNA for the CDR3 is TGCGCCAGCAGCTTTGGACAGGGGCTGGGGGAGCAGTACTTC. This sequence encodes CASSFGQGLGEQYF.

This clonotype has ten or more counts. The V call is TRBV6-1, the J call TRBJ2-5; D may be TRBD1 (5 bases). CDR1 MNHNS and CDR2 SASEGT come from the germline V gene. V dropped 6 bases and J dropped 2 bases, with 10 bases sitting between them. CDR3 length equals 13 residues. The CDR3 DNA reads TGTGCCAGCAGGCGGACACTTCAAGAGACCCAGTACTTC. As protein: CASRRTLQETQYF.

This clonotype has just a few counts. The rearrangement joins TRBV7-9 to TRBJ2-7, with TRBD2 matching 7 bases. Germline-derived CDR1 and CDR2 are SEHNR and FQNEAQ (reference sequence). The CDR3 covers 14 residues. Losses at the gene ends were 5 bases for V and 3 bases for J; bases not matched to a gene: 7. The CDR3 loop reads CASSLWGGSYEQYF. CDR3 DNA sequence: TGTGCCAGCAGCCTGTGGGGGGGGAGCTACGAGCAGTACTTC.

The rearrangement joins TRBV6-1 to TRBJ1-5; perhaps TRBD1 as D (5 bases). V was trimmed by 5 bases and J by 1 base, leaving 12 bases between them. CDR3 length equals 15 residues. CDR1 MNHNS and CDR2 SASEGT come from the germline V gene. The CDR3 DNA follows: TGTGCCAGCAGTTTCAGGCGGGGGAGCAATCAGCCCCAGCATTTT. It encodes CASSFRRGSNQPQHF.

The chain recombines TRBV7-2 with TRBJ2-5; 7 bases match TRBD1. With 2 bases clipped from V and 5 bases from J, the junction kept 5 bases outside the gene matches. Germline V lookup: CDR1 SGHTA, CDR2 FQGNSA. The length of the CDR3 is 14 residues. CDR3 nucleotide sequence: TGTGCCAGCAGCTTAAACCTCAGGGGGGAGACCCAGTACTTC. Encoded protein: CASSLNLRGETQYF.

The chain employs TRBV30 and TRBJ2-2, with 11 bases lining up with TRBD2. Per germline, CDR1 GTSNPN and CDR2 SVGIG (reference sequence). This CDR3 contains 18 residues. The V gene end was trimmed by 1 base and the J gene end by 0 bases; junction bases not matched to a gene: 7. The DNA of the CDR3 is TGTGCCTGGAGTGGAGGGACTAGCGGACGGGCGAACACCGGGGAGCTGTTTTTT. Translation gives CAWSGGTSGRANTGELFF.

This clonotype was counted only a few times. The chain combines TRBV7-9 with TRBJ2-5, with D possibly TRBD2 on 5 matching bases. The germline V gene encodes CDR1 SEHNR and CDR2 FQNEAQ (reference sequence). With 5 bases removed from V and 7 bases from J, the gap between germline ends came to 14 bases. This CDR3 is built from 13 residues. The CDR3 loop reads CASSPQRLLTQYF. CDR3 bases: TGTGCCAGCAGCCCCCAGCGGCTGTTGACCCAGTACTTC.

The chain uses TRBV7-3 and TRBJ1-1; 9 nucleotides line up with TRBD1. This CDR3 has 15 residues. CDR1 is SGHTA and CDR2 is FQGTGA in the germline V gene. V shed 7 bases, J shed 5 bases, and the junction held 11 bases outside the gene matches. The CDR3 loop is CASTVTGGLGTEAFF. CDR3 nucleotides: TGTGCCAGCACCGTCACAGGGGGCTTGGGTACTGAAGCTTTCTTT.

This clonotype was found a few times. The chain combines TRBV7-8 with TRBJ1-1; no firm D call. V was clipped by 1 base and J by 7 bases, with 7 bases between them. The CDR3 runs to 12 residues. The germline CDR1 and CDR2 sequences are SGHVS and FQNEAQ. The CDR3 DNA is TGTGCCAGCAGCTTAGAGAGGGTTGAAGCTTTCTTT. Protein: CASSLERVEAFF.

The chain is built from TRBV18 and TRBJ1-2, with 9 positions matching TRBD1. Unmatched junction bases numbered 5, after V lost 2 bases and J lost 4 bases. The CDR3 runs 15 residues. Germline-derived CDR1 and CDR2 are KGHSH and LQKENI. Here the CDR3 reads CASSPGTGMAYGYTF. The CDR3 nucleotides read TGTGCCAGCTCACCAGGGACAGGGATGGCCTATGGCTACACCTTC.

This chain links TRBV27 with TRBJ1-2, with D hard to call. Trimming removed 7 bases at V and 3 bases at J, with 9 bases between. CDR1 and CDR2 (germline): MNHEY, SMNVEV (reference sequence). The CDR3 sequence is 12 residues long. The CDR3 loop is CASKTRDYGYTF. CDR3 DNA sequence: TGTGCCAGCAAGACTCGTGACTATGGCTACACCTTC.

The CDR3 bases are TGTGCCAGCAGCCTCGGGGGCCACAACACTGAAGCTTTCTTT. Translated, it gives CASSLGGHNTEAFF. The chain couples TRBV12-3 or TRBV12-4 to TRBJ1-1; possible D gene TRBD1, 6 bases. Between the trimmed V and J ends, which lost 6 bases and 2 bases, there was a span of 13 bases. This CDR3 spans 14 amino acids.

In this sample, this clonotype turned up many times. The chain uses TRBV7-8 and TRBJ1-1, with D possibly matching TRBD1 (6 bases). The V end was cut by 5 bases, the J end by 0 bases, with 16 bases between. The CDR3 extends over 16 amino acids. Germline CDR1 is SGHVS and CDR2 is FQNEAQ. The CDR3: CASSTYYREMNTEAFF. CDR3 nucleotide sequence: TGTGCCAGCAGCACCTATTACAGGGAGATGAACACTGAAGCTTTCTTT.